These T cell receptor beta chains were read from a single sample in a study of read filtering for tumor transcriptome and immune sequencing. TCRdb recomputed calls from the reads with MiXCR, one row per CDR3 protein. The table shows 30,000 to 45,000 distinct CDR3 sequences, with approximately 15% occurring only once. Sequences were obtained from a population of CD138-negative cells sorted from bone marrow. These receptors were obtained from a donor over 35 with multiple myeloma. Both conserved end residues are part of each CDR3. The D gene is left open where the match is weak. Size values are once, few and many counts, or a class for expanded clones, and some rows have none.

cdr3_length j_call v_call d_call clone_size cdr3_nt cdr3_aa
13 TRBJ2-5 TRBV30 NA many TGTGCCTGGAGTGAAGACAACCAAGAGACCCAGTACTTC CAWSEDNQETQYF
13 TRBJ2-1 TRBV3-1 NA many TGTGCCAGCAGGAGGGAGAGGGGGAATGAGCAGTTCTTC CASRRERGNEQFF
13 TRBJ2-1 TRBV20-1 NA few TGCAGTGCGGTAAAGAGCTCCTACAATGGGCAGTTCTTC CSAVKSSYNGQFF
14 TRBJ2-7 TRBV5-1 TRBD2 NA TGCGCCAGCAGCCGGCGGGAGGCACTCTACGAGCAGTACTTC CASSRREALYEQYF
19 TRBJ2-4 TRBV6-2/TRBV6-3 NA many TGTGCCAGCAGTTACTCGGTAGCGACCCGAATGGCCCCCAAAAACATTCAGTACTTC CASSYSVATRMAPKNIQYF
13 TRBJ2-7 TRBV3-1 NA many TGTGCCAGCAGCGTTCGACAGTCCTACGAGCAGTACTTC CASSVRQSYEQYF
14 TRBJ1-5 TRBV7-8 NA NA TGTGCCAGCAGCTCCGCAGGGAAGGCTCAGCCCCAGCATTTT CASSSAGKAQPQHF
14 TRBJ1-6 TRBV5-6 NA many TGTGCCAGCAGCTCGGGGCGGGGATTTTCACCCCTCCACTTT CASSSGRGFSPLHF
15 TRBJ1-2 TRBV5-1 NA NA TGCGCCAGCAGCTTAAATCGGGGGGGCTCGTATGGCTACACCTTC CASSLNRGGSYGYTF
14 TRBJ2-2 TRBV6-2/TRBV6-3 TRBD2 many TGTGCCAGCCTTAGCGGGTCGTTCACCGGGGAGCTGTTTTTT CASLSGSFTGELFF
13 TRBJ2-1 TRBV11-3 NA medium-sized TGTGCCAGCAGCCGAGGCAGGGGCAATGAGCAGTTCTTC CASSRGRGNEQFF
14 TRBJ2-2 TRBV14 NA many TGTGCCAGCAGCCCCCACCAGGACACCGGGGAGCTGTTTTTT CASSPHQDTGELFF
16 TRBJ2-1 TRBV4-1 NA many TGCGCCAGCAGCCAAGGCGGGACCAACCTCTACAATGAGCAGTTCTTC CASSQGGTNLYNEQFF